The T cell receptor (beta chain) described here comes from a study of cytomegalovirus exposure and HLA in healthy donors. Notes on the study in general: What was likely a sequencing artifact was a cluster of highly shared sequence variants.

This clone was seen only a few times. As yet, its antigen is unknown. The primer mix had 60 Vbeta and 13 Jbeta primers. In the original processing: There were 80 million or so unique TCR beta chains by a later count, and some 11 million of them were shared. Sequencing used immunoSEQ multiplex PCR; TCRdb keeps in-frame clones, though not all of them. V and J calls and clone size are as listed in that table; D and trimming were resolved from the DNA. The sample lists about 94,000 clones, approximately 7.6% occurring once. Germline V lookup: CDR1 MGHRA, CDR2 YSYEKL. V was clipped by 4 bases and J by 4 bases; unmatched bases: 7. CDR3 size: 15 residues. Although they were nominally healthy when sampled, donors likely had unrecorded immune exposures.

The rearrangement joins TRBV4-1 to TRBJ2-1; 7 nucleotides agree with TRBD2. Sequenced: PBMCs. The TCR originated in a middle-aged man in good health and CMV-seronegative. The CDR3 is CASSPPGLLYNEQFF. The CDR3 coding sequence is TGCGCCAGCAGCCCACCGGGACTATTGTACAATGAGCAGTTCTTC.